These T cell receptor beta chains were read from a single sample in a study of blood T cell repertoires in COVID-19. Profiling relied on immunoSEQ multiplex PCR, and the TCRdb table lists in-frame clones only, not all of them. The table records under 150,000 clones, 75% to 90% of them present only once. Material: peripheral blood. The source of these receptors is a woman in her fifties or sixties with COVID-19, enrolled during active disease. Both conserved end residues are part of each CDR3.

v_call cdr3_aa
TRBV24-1 CATSDLPGGTDTQYF
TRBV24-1 CATSDLGTQGFPQETQYF
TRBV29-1 CSVGQGDGYTF
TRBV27 CASSSGGSSYNEQFF
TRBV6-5 CASSYSIQGGGYEQYF
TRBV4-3 CASSLIGQGSYEQYF
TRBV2 CASSPRTSQETQYF
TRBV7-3 CASSLGTGEGDEQYF
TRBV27 CASSSHRGTEAFF
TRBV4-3 CASSQAFLAGGTDTQYF
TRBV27 CASSFNRDRAVNSPLHF
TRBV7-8 CASSLATDYGYTF
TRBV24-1 CATSDPGDTQYF
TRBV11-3 CASSLDGGDTEAFF
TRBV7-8 CASSSGQSRNQPQHF
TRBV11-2 CASSLEGAGEKLFF
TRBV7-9 CASSLDMAGSTFF
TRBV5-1 CASSLGRGTEAFF
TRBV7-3 CASTLEPLGWNEQFF
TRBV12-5 CASGSRASNSPLHF
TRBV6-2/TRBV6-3 CASSYGPPPQETQYF
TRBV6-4 CASPGQFSGNTIYF
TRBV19 CASSSTSRDRGGQGYTF
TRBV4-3 CASSQWGEGTEAFF
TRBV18 CASSPEAGTGVYEQYF
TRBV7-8 CASSHRVGDYGYTF
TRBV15 CATSRPTTGYRWKTQYF
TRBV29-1 CSVGNDRATLNYGYTF
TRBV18 CASSPSGQSLSTDTQYF
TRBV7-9 CASSLPLSDFRDTQYF
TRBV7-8 CASSLGGAGQPQHF
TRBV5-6 CASSGLQGPTEAFF
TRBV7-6 CASSLAGASYNEQFF
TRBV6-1 CASSEAGEAYNEQFF
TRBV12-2 CASRLARCTPTYEQYF
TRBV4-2 CASSQDLNQPQHF
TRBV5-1 CASSSRLARSDTDTQYF
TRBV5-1 CASSPTDYGYTF
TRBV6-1 CASSGGTGYVAGELFF
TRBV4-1 CASSRGDRGTDTQYF
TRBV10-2 CASIRQSMNTEAFF
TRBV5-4 CASSLTIYGSGANVLTF
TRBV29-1 CSVLRRTSGADTQYF
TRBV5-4 CASSLARGAQETQYF
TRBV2 CASSGLKVSGYTF
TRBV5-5 CASSVDRGAAEAFF
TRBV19 CASSAWTSGGEQYF
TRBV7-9 CASSLTAQNYGYTF
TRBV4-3 CASSQDQDRRGPGELFF
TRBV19 CASSDDRAQPQHF
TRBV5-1 CASSRGGALKQETQYF
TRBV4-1 CASSQERGGLFYGYTF
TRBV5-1 CASSLQATSYEQYF
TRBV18 CASSNAGGFTDTQYF
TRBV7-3 CASSFTSGLTGELFF
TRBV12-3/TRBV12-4 CASGTGDNQPQHF
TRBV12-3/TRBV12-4 CASSRGDTEAFF
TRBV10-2 CASSGMTSGGGDTQYF
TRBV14 CASSPLAGGFQETQYF
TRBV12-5 CASGSHALGDGYTF